This T cell receptor (beta chain) was sequenced for a study of cytomegalovirus exposure and HLA in healthy donors. All the people who gave samples were healthy bone marrow donors. Broader study findings: In a later analysis, specific HLA alleles were associated with about 18,000 TCR beta sequences at a 0.05 false discovery rate. A later analysis linked a missense DCLRE1C variant to TCR beta V- and J-gene trimming. The majority of CMV-associated TCR beta chains were reported as apparently HLA-restricted in a later analysis.

The primer mix had 60 Vbeta and 13 Jbeta primers. TCRdb's table, derived via immunoSEQ multiplex PCR, lists solely in-frame clones and lacks some. The sample consists of about 160,000 clones, around 83% of them appearing once. With regard to this clone: As yet, its antigen is unknown.

Germline V gene sequence: CDR1 PRHDT, CDR2 FYEKMQ (reference sequence). V was pared by 2 bases and J by 8 bases, with 6 bases of the junction left unmatched. This CDR3 spans 15 amino acids. The origin of this receptor is a man aged 50 to 60 in good health and CMV-seropositive. The rearrangement joins TRBV13 to TRBJ2-1; 10 bases map to TRBD2. The sample taken for sequencing was PBMCs. CDR3 DNA sequence: TGTGCCAGCAGCTTAAGCGGGGGGGCCCGAGATGAGCAGTTCTTC. This codes for CASSLSGGARDEQFF.